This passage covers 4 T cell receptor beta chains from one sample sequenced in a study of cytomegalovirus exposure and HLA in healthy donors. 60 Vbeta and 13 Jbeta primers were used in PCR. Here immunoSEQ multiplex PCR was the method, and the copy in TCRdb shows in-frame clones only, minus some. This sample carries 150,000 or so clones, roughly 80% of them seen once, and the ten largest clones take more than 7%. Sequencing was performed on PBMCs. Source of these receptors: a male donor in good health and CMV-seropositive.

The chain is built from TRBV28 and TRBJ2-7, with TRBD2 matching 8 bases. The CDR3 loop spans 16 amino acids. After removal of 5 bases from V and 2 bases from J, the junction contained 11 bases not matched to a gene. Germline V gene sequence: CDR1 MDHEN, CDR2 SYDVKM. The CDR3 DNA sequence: TGTGCCAGCAGTCTCGGGGGTAGCGGGATCACCTACGAGCAGTACTTC. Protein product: CASSLGGSGITYEQYF.

As DNA, the CDR3 is TGTGCCAGCAGTCGAGGGACAGGGGCATTCAACTATGGCTACACCTTC. This encodes CASSRGTGAFNYGYTF. This rearrangement joins TRBV2 to TRBJ1-2, with 10 bases aligning to TRBD1. Germline CDR1 and CDR2: SNHLY and FYNNEI. This CDR3 spans 16 amino acids. With V trimmed by 5 bases and J by 2 bases, 8 bases remained unmatched.

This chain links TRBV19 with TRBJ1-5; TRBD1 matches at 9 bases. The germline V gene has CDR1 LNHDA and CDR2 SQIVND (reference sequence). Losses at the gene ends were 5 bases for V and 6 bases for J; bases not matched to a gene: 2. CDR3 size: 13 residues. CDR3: CASSGTGTQPQHF. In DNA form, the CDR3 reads TGTGCCAGTAGTGGGACAGGGACTCAGCCCCAGCATTTT.

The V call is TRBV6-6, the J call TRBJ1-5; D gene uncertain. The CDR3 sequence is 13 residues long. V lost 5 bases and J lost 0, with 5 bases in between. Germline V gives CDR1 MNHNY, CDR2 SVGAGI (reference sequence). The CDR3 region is CASSIHSNQPQHF. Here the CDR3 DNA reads TGTGCCAGCAGTATCCATAGCAATCAGCCCCAGCATTTT.